This T cell receptor (beta chain) was recorded in a study of chemoradiotherapy in HPV16-positive cancers. This clone was picked up a small number of times. The table came from immunoSEQ multiplex PCR; TCRdb's copy has only in-frame clones and leaves some out. The data show a few hundred clones, with 79% seen just once and roughly 10% held by the top ten. CDR3 length: 14 residues. Germline assignment: CDR1 SEHNR and CDR2 FQNEAQ (reference sequence). V shed 4 bases and J 8 bases; nucleotides not matched to a gene: 10. Sequencing was performed on tumor tissue, taken from a patient who underwent chemoradiotherapy. This chain connects TRBV7-9 to TRBJ1-2; 7 nucleotides match TRBD1. This sequence originates from a human donor with HPV-associated anogenital cancer. The CDR3 DNA reads as TGTGCCAGCAGCTCGGGACAGCCCTCCGAGGGCTACACCTTC. Translating gives CASSSGQPSEGYTF.